The rows below give T cell receptor beta chains drawn from one sample of a study of OX40 agonist ivuxolimab in advanced cancers. TCRdb's copy holds only in-frame clones and misses some; the assay was immunoSEQ multiplex PCR. The top ten hold about 1.9% of the sample, which has some 8,200 clones, 80% to 90% seen once. This sample comprised CD4+ or CD8+ T cells sorted from blood, obtained in a trial of the OX40 agonist ivuxolimab. The receptors here all came from an adult with an advanced solid tumor such as melanoma, head and neck, liver or kidney cancer. The CDR3 runs from the conserved cysteine through the conserved F or W. A D gene is named only where the DNA matches it firmly. Only some rows state a clone size, as once, few, many or a class for expanded clones.

TRBJ2-5,.,.,TRBV7-2,CASSFRTRTPQETQYF,TGTGCCAGCAGCTTCCGGACACGTACCCCCCAAGAGACCCAGTACTTC
TRBJ1-1,.,.,TRBV6-5,CASRAGRGTEAFF,TGTGCCAGCAGGGCAGGGAGAGGCACTGAAGCTTTCTTT
TRBJ2-2,.,TRBD2,TRBV5-1,CASAGTSGTGELFF,TGCGCCAGCGCCGGGACTAGCGGCACCGGGGAGCTGTTTTTT
TRBJ1-5,.,.,TRBV6-5,CASSTNSNQPQHF,TGTGCCAGCAGTACCAATAGCAATCAGCCCCAGCATTTT
TRBJ1-2,.,TRBD1,TRBV19,CASSATGVGYTF,TGTGCCAGTAGTGCCACAGGGGTAGGCTACACCTTC
TRBJ1-1,.,.,TRBV19,CASTSWGTLNTEAFF,TGTGCCAGTACCTCGTGGGGCACCCTGAACACTGAAGCTTTCTTT
TRBJ1-4,once,.,TRBV19,CASSINLGQRHEKLFF,TGTGCCAGTAGTATCAACTTAGGGCAGCGGCATGAAAAACTGTTTTTT
TRBJ1-4,.,TRBD1,TRBV2,CASSANPGGAGEKLFF,TGTGCCAGCAGTGCAAACCCAGGGGGCGCGGGGGAAAAACTGTTTTTT
TRBJ2-7,.,TRBD2,TRBV27,CASRRSGTLSYEQYF,TGTGCCAGCAGACGTAGCGGGACCCTCTCCTACGAGCAGTACTTC
TRBJ1-4,.,TRBD1,TRBV6-1,CASIPTGSTNEKLFF,TGTGCCAGCATCCCGACAGGGTCTACTAATGAAAAACTGTTTTTT
TRBJ1-3,few,.,TRBV18,CASALLGTGSSGNTIYF,TGTGCCAGCGCCCTCCTCGGGACGGGGAGCTCTGGAAACACCATATATTTT
TRBJ1-4,.,TRBD1,TRBV4-1,CASSQRQGGREKLFF,TGCGCCAGCAGCCAACGACAGGGCGGCCGTGAAAAACTGTTTTTT
TRBJ2-3,.,TRBD2,TRBV12-5,CASGLSGSTDTQYF,TGTGCTAGTGGTCTTAGCGGGAGCACAGATACGCAGTATTTT
TRBJ1-2,.,TRBD1,TRBV11-2,CASSPSRQGARTF,TGTGCCAGCAGCCCAAGTAGACAGGGGGCGCGCACCTTC
TRBJ1-1,.,.,TRBV10-2,CASSENTEAFF,TGCGCCAGCAGTGAGAACACTGAAGCTTTCTTT
TRBJ1-4,.,TRBD1,TRBV28,CASMTGGTANEKLFF,TGTGCCAGCATGACAGGGGGCACGGCTAATGAAAAACTGTTTTTT
TRBJ1-3,.,.,TRBV7-9,CASSRERSDSGNTIYF,TGTGCCAGCAGCCGCGAGAGGTCGGACTCTGGAAACACCATATATTTT
TRBJ2-2,.,.,TRBV28,CASSYWGTGELFF,TGTGCCAGCAGTTACTGGGGGACCGGGGAGCTGTTTTTT
TRBJ2-3,.,.,TRBV6-5,CASSYSWEGTDTQYF,TGTGCCAGCAGTTACTCGTGGGAAGGCACAGATACGCAGTATTTT
TRBJ1-4,once,.,TRBV19,CASSIDEGEKLFF,TGTGCCAGTAGTATCGACGAAGGTGAAAAACTGTTTTTT
TRBJ2-5,.,.,TRBV28,CASSSGLQETQYF,TGTGCCAGCAGTTCGGGACTTCAAGAGACCCAGTACTTC
TRBJ1-4,.,TRBD1,TRBV9,CASSGGGTGVEKLFF,TGTGCCAGCAGCGGGGGAGGGACAGGGGTGGAAAAACTGTTTTTT
TRBJ1-1,.,.,TRBV6-5,CASSYSDTNTEAFF,TGTGCCAGCAGTTACTCCGACACTAACACTGAAGCTTTCTTT
TRBJ2-2,few,TRBD1,TRBV5-1,CASSWDRTNTGELFF,TGCGCCAGCAGCTGGGACAGAACGAACACCGGGGAGCTGTTTTTT
TRBJ2-3,.,.,TRBV7-3,CASSFGPERDTQYF,TGTGCCAGCAGCTTCGGTCCCGAACGAGATACGCAGTATTTT
TRBJ1-4,.,.,TRBV19,CASTDGEGTGNEKLFF,TGTGCCAGTACCGATGGGGAGGGGACGGGTAATGAAAAACTGTTTTTT
TRBJ2-3,.,TRBD1,TRBV25-1,CASTSGTGPTDTQYF,TGTGCCAGCACATCCGGGACAGGGCCCACAGATACGCAGTATTTT
TRBJ2-5,once,TRBD2,TRBV4-1,CASSQDQASGNSGTQYF,TGCGCCAGCAGCCAAGATCAGGCTAGCGGGAACTCCGGGACCCAGTACTTC
TRBJ2-5,.,TRBD2,TRBV6-1,CASSGSGGSRETQYF,TGTGCCAGCAGTGGCTCAGGCGGGAGCAGGGAGACCCAGTACTTC
TRBJ2-1,.,TRBD2,TRBV19,CASSIDGTSGREQFF,TGTGCCAGTAGTATTGATGGGACTAGCGGTCGGGAGCAGTTCTTC
TRBJ1-1,.,.,TRBV6-6,CASSYSSNTEAFF,TGTGCCAGCAGTTACTCAAGTAACACTGAAGCTTTCTTT
TRBJ2-3,.,.,TRBV29-1,CSVDGGPNTDTQYF,TGCAGCGTTGACGGGGGGCCGAACACAGATACGCAGTATTTT
TRBJ1-4,.,TRBD1,TRBV7-8,CASSDWDRRPSNEKLFF,TGTGCCAGCAGCGATTGGGACAGGCGACCCTCTAATGAAAAACTGTTTTTT
TRBJ1-5,.,.,TRBV19,CASSTVSRSNQPQHF,TGTGCCAGTAGCACCGTGAGTCGGAGCAATCAGCCCCAGCATTTT
TRBJ1-6,.,TRBD1,TRBV18,CASSRDRENSPLHF,TGTGCCAGCTCACGGGACAGGGAAAATTCACCCCTCCACTTT
TRBJ2-1,.,TRBD2,TRBV7-2,CASSLVPSGGAMFF,TGTGCCAGCAGCCTTGTACCTAGCGGGGGGGCGATGTTCTTC
TRBJ2-5,.,.,TRBV5-1,CASSRGLQETQYF,TGCGCCAGCAGCCGGGGACTTCAAGAGACCCAGTACTTC